These 19 T cell receptor beta chains were all obtained from the same sample, sequenced in a study of identical twins. One entry per CDR3 protein, called by TCRdb with MiXCR from the 5' RACE reads. This table holds around 250,000 distinct CDR3 sequences, more than 9.5% found once. These same records also appear under a second study, on yellow fever vaccine responses in identical twins.

The material sequenced was memory (CD45RO+) T cells sorted from blood. The receptors here all came from a woman under 30 in good health.

The V gene is TRBV7-2, the J gene TRBJ2-5; tentative D call: TRBD1 (5 bases). The CDR3 length is 14 residues. Germline CDR1 reads SGHTA; CDR2 reads FQGNSA. With 6 bases removed from V and 3 bases from J, the gap between germline ends came to 14 bases. CDR3 coding DNA: TGTGCCAGCAGTTGGAAAGGGGTAAAAGAGACCCAGTACTTC. The encoded protein is CASSWKGVKETQYF.

The chain employs TRBV20-1 and TRBJ1-3; D not certain. The length of the CDR3 is 13 residues. V was pared by 0 bases and J by 2 bases, with 5 bases between. The V gene's germline CDR1 is DFQATT and CDR2 SNEGSKA (reference sequence). In DNA form, the CDR3 reads TGCAGTGCTAGAGATCGGCCTGGAAACACCATATATTTT. As protein: CSARDRPGNTIYF.

Only a few counts were recorded for this clonotype. The chain joins TRBV21-1 to TRBJ2-5; the table's D call, TRBD1, was not checked against the DNA. TRBV21-1 counts as a pseudogene. CDR3 length equals 18 residues. CDR3 in amino acids: CASSKQGGWGEPGETQYF. The CDR3, as DNA: TGTGCCAGCAGCAAACAGGGGGGTTGGGGAGAACCAGGGGAGACCCAGTACTTC.

This clonotype was recorded a few times. CDR3 amino acids: CSASAFGGLAGGATSTDTQYF. CDR3 nucleotides: TGCAGTGCTAGCGCCTTCGGGGGACTAGCGGGGGGGGCTACTAGCACAGATACGCAGTATTTT. The rearrangement links TRBV20-1 to TRBJ2-3; 16 nucleotides align to TRBD2. The CDR3 length is 21 residues. V lost 3 bases and J lost 0; bases outside the gene matches: 15. Germline-derived CDR1 and CDR2 are DFQATT and SNEGSKA (reference sequence).

In its sample, this clonotype was seen a few times. Mismatch with germline at one junction end may stem from a read error. As DNA, the CDR3 is TGCAGTCCTAGAGCAGGGAAGGGCACAGATACGCAGTATTTT. Amino acid sequence: CSPRAGKGTDTQYF. The chain recombines TRBV20-1 with TRBJ2-3; D is perhaps TRBD1 (5 bases). The CDR3 contains 14 residues. Germline CDR1 is DFQATT and CDR2 is SNEGSKA (reference sequence).

This clonotype was counted ten times or more. The chain joins TRBV20-1 to TRBJ2-1; TRBD1 or TRBD2 may be the D gene (5 bases each). Germline V gives CDR1 DFQATT, CDR2 SNEGSKA (reference sequence). The V end lost 1 base, the J end lost 3 bases, and 13 bases lay between the germline ends. The CDR3 consists of 15 residues. CDR3 region: CSARGAGTDYNEQFF. The CDR3 DNA sequence: TGCAGTGCTAGAGGGGCCGGGACGGACTACAATGAGCAGTTCTTC.

V and J are TRBV5-1 and TRBJ1-1; no clear D. Germline CDR1 and CDR2: SGHRS and YFSETQ. Trimming stripped 0 bases from V and 8 bases from J, with 5 bases between. The CDR3 has 11 residues. The DNA of the CDR3 is TGCGCCAGCAGCTTGGGTAGGGAAGCTTTCTTT. This encodes CASSLGREAFF. Using reference TRBV5-1 and TRBJ1-1 for the parts outside the CDR3, the full variable domain is KAGVTQTPRYLIKTRGQQVTLSCSPISGHRSVSWYQQTPGQGLQFLFEYFSETQRNKGNFPGRFSGRQFSNSRSEMNVSTLELGDSALYLCASSLGREAFFGQGTRLTVV.

This clonotype has more than one count but fewer than ten. This rearrangement joins TRBV6-2 or TRBV6-3 to TRBJ2-5; D might be TRBD1 (6 bases). Germline V lookup: CDR1 MNHEY, CDR2 SVGEGT. The CDR3 length is 13 residues. V was shortened by 5 bases and J by 5 bases, with 12 bases between the two germline ends. CDR3: CASSLHRVETQYF. For the CDR3, the DNA is TGTGCCAGCAGTCTACACAGGGTCGAGACCCAGTACTTC.

V usage is TRBV20-1 and J usage is TRBJ2-7, with 8 nucleotides matching TRBD2. Germline CDR1 and CDR2: DFQATT and SNEGSKA (reference sequence). V lost 1 base, J lost 6 bases, and 8 bases stayed unmatched. This CDR3 region has 14 residues. This CDR3 is CSARGPRAGGEQYF. The CDR3 region has the DNA TGCAGTGCTAGAGGTCCCCGGGCGGGGGGCGAGCAGTACTTC.

The J gene is TRBJ2-6, the V gene TRBV6-5, with TRBD1 matching over 7 bases. V trimming: 1 base; J trimming: 1 base; junction bases outside the gene matches: 1. CDR1 and CDR2 (germline): MNHEY, SVGAGI. This CDR3 comprises 16 residues. CDR3 protein: CASSYLQGSGANVLTF. Here the CDR3 DNA reads TGTGCCAGCAGTTACTTACAGGGGTCTGGGGCCAACGTCCTGACTTTC.

This chain joins TRBV3-1 and TRBJ2-1; 11 nucleotides line up with TRBD1. This CDR3 spans 17 amino acids. V shed 5 bases, J shed 5 bases, and the junction held 11 bases outside the gene matches. Per germline, CDR1 LGHDT and CDR2 YNNKEL (reference sequence). As DNA, the CDR3 is TGTGCCAGCAGCTCCCAATTCGGGACAGGGGGTCACAATGAGCAGTTCTTC. Its protein is CASSSQFGTGGHNEQFF.

This clonotype was counted a few times. This chain connects TRBV28 to TRBJ2-5; tentatively, D is TRBD2 (6 bases). V lost 7 bases to trimming and J lost 5 bases, with 17 bases between them. Germline loops: CDR1 MDHEN, CDR2 SYDVKM. The CDR3 has 14 amino acids. The CDR3 nucleotides are TGTGCCAGCATGCTCGGGGGACGGCCGGAGACCCAGTACTTC. Protein sequence: CASMLGGRPETQYF.

Remarks on this clonotype: As the CDR3 is not closed by the conserved phenylalanine or tryptophan, this likely results from a read error. The chain joins TRBV7-2 to TRBJ2-7, with 7 bases matching TRBD2. V lost 5 bases, J lost 3 bases, and 13 bases stayed unmatched. CDR1 and CDR2 from the germline V gene are SGHTA and FQGNSA. CDR3 length: 16 amino acids. In DNA form, the CDR3 reads TGTGCCAGCAGCCGTCCAGGGTCGGGGGACTACTACGAGCAGTACTCC. Translating it yields CASSRPGSGDYYEQYS.

V usage is TRBV15 and J usage is TRBJ2-5; a possible D gene is TRBD1 (6 bases). Trimming stripped 1 base from V and 2 bases from J, with 14 bases between. The CDR3 totals 16 residues. Per germline, CDR1 LNHNV and CDR2 YYDKDF (reference sequence). The CDR3 DNA reads TGTGCCACCAGCAGAGTTATGGGGGCCGGACAAGAGACCCAGTACTTC. It translates to CATSRVMGAGQETQYF.

The chain recombines TRBV3-1 with TRBJ1-2, with D possibly TRBD1 on 5 matching bases. Germline V gene data show CDR1 as LGHDT and CDR2 as YNNKEL (reference sequence). The length of the CDR3 is 16 residues. V was shortened by 0 bases and J by 0 bases, with 11 bases between the two germline ends. The CDR3 protein is CASSQDFRDTNYGYTF. CDR3 DNA: TGTGCCAGCAGCCAAGATTTCAGGGATACTAACTATGGCTACACCTTC.

This clonotype came up many times. The V call is TRBV5-1, the J call TRBJ2-2; 10 bases are shared with TRBD1. The V gene's germline CDR1 is SGHRS and CDR2 YFSETQ. V lost 5 bases, J lost 4 bases, and 17 bases stayed unmatched. This CDR3 spans 19 amino acids. In DNA, the CDR3 is TGCGCCAGCAGTTCCCGGACAGGGGGGCTAGCTGTGAGCACCGGGGAGCTGTTTTTT. Its translation: CASSSRTGGLAVSTGELFF.

This clonotype was picked up a small number of times. V and J are TRBV18 and TRBJ2-7; 8 nucleotides align to TRBD2. Germline V gene lookup returns CDR1 KGHSH and CDR2 LQKENI. This CDR3 comprises 14 residues. Trimming removed 2 bases from V and 3 bases from J; junction bases left unmatched: 3. CDR3 coding DNA: TGTGCCAGCTCACCAGATAGCGGGGTCTACGAGCAGTACTTC. Protein product: CASSPDSGVYEQYF. The variable domain in full, completed from reference TRBV18 and TRBJ2-7, reads NAGVMQNPRHLVRRRGQEARLRCSPMKGHSHVYWYRQLPEEGLKFMVYLQKENIIDESGMPKERFSAEFPKEGPSILRIQQVVRGDSAAYFCASSPDSGVYEQYFGPGTRLTVT.

The chain carries TRBV3-1 and TRBJ2-2, with D hard to call. CDR1 is LGHDT, CDR2 YNNKEL, per germline (reference sequence). V shed 0 bases and J shed 1 base, with 12 bases lying between them. The CDR3 totals 17 residues. This CDR3 is CASSQDLVGWNTGELFF. The CDR3 DNA sequence: TGTGCCAGCAGCCAAGATCTAGTGGGATGGAACACCGGGGAGCTGTTTTTT.

The chain joins TRBV7-2 to TRBJ2-7; 7 bases agree with TRBD2. The CDR3 is 15 amino acids. Per the germline V gene, CDR1 is SGHTA and CDR2 is FQGNSA. With 3 bases clipped from V and 6 bases from J, the junction kept 11 bases outside the gene matches. CDR3 protein: CASSFTQTPGGEQYF. The CDR3 DNA reads TGTGCCAGCAGCTTTACTCAAACGCCGGGAGGCGAGCAGTACTTC.